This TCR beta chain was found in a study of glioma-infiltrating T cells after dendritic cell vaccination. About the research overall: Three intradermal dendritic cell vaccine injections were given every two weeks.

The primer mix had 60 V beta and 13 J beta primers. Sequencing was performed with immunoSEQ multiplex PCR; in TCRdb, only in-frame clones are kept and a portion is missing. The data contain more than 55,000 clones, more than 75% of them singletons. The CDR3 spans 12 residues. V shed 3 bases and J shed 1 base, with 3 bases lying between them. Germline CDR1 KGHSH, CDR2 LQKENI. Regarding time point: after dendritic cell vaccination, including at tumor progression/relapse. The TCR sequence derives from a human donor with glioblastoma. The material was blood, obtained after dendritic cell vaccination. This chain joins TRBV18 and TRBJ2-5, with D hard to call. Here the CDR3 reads CASSPSQETQYF. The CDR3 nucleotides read TGTGCCAGCTCACCTAGCCAAGAGACCCAGTACTTC.